This entry features one TCR beta chain sequence. Its antigen is unidentified. Germline V gene lookup returns CDR1 SGHTA and CDR2 FQGNSA. CDR3 length: 17 residues. V shed 1 base, J shed 3 bases, and the junction held 12 bases outside the gene matches. Since all of the isolated RNA was reverse transcribed, expressed TCRB transcripts were what got sequenced. TCRdb's copy holds only in-frame clones and misses some; the assay was immunoSEQ multiplex PCR. Here the sample spans under 900,000 clones, 17% being singletons. The sample comes from a study of beta chain features in type 1 diabetes. Study details: Examination covered 107,917,701 sorted cells spanning all samples. Study-wide results and limits: In type 1 diabetes patients, VDJ junctions had fewer insertions; deletions at these junctions were more frequent. Among patients with Type 1 diabetes, TCRB CDR3s were moderately but significantly shorter in every one of the four CD4+ subsets.

Only one heparinised blood draw was taken per donor, and its volume averaged about 120 mL. The chain has TRBV7-2 and TRBJ2-7, with TRBD1 identical over 7 bases. The TCR sequence derives from a woman in her late teens or twenties in good health. Sequenced input: naive CD4+ T cells from blood. CDR3 DNA: TGTGCCAGCAGCTTAGGGGGCAGGGGGAACACCTTCTACGAGCAGTACTTC. It codes for CASSLGGRGNTFYEQYF. The full variable domain, completed using reference TRBV7-2 and TRBJ2-7, is GAGVSQSPSNKVTEKGKDVELRCDPISGHTALYWYRQSLGQGLEFLIYFQGNSAPDKSGLPSDRFSAERTGGSVSTLTIQRTQQEDSAVYLCASSLGGRGNTFYEQYFGPGTRLTVT.